These 15 T cell receptor beta chains were sequenced from one sample in a study of shared clonotypes between healthy human individuals (TCRdb year 2020). Library preparation used the immunoSEQ multiplex PCR assay. Not all clones reach the TCRdb copy of this immuneACCESS table, which keeps in-frame sequences only. Checked studies attribute under half of the gap to unresolved V genes and leave the rest unexplained. This sample comprises a few million clones, under 95% of them detected only once. The ten largest clones represent 0.37% of the sample. Sequenced: naive CD4+ T cells from PBMCs. The cell subset or site label, as the study defines it: CD45RA+ positively selected. These receptors were obtained from a young man in good health. Some clones in this sample may be carry-over from other donors' samples.

V usage is TRBV27 and J usage is TRBJ1-4; D is undetermined. The CDR3 loop spans 14 amino acids. Trimming took 5 bases from V and 0 from J, leaving 7 bases between them. In germline, CDR1 is MNHEY, CDR2 SMNVEV (reference sequence). CDR3 DNA: TGTGCCAGCAGTCTCGGGTCAACTAATGAAAAACTGTTTTTT. As protein: CASSLGSTNEKLFF.

The chain has TRBV5-1 and TRBJ1-1; no definite D call. Germline lookup yields CDR1 SGHRS and CDR2 YFSETQ. CDR3 length: 15 amino acids. The V and J ends lost 3 bases and 0 bases respectively, with 12 bases between them. This CDR3 is CASSSPVGLNTEAFF. CDR3 DNA: TGCGCCAGCAGCTCCCCCGTAGGCTTGAACACTGAAGCTTTCTTT.

This clone is a singleton in its sample. V usage is TRBV6-1 and J usage is TRBJ2-1; 14 nucleotides match TRBD2. Per the germline V gene, CDR1 is MNHNS and CDR2 is SASEGT. V shed 0 bases and J 13 bases; nucleotides not matched to a gene: 5. This CDR3 has 15 amino acids. In DNA form, the CDR3 reads TGTGCCAGCAGTGAAGCGATGACTAGCGGGAGGGCCCAGTTCTTC. Translated: CASSEAMTSGRAQFF.

The V call is TRBV7-8, the J call TRBJ2-1; TRBD2 matches 7 bases. The trim removed 3 bases at V and 7 bases at J, leaving 9 bases unmatched. Germline values: CDR1 SGHVS, CDR2 FQNEAQ. The CDR3 has 15 residues. For the CDR3, the DNA is TGTGCCAGCAGCTTTGCCGGGACTAACGTGAATGAGCAGTTCTTC. This gives the protein CASSFAGTNVNEQFF.

The chain links TRBV10-1 to TRBJ2-1; D is possibly TRBD2 (5 bases). CDR3 length: 12 amino acids. From germline, CDR1 is WNHNN and CDR2 SYGVQD (reference sequence). V lost 4 bases and J lost 10, with 11 bases in between. The CDR3 DNA sequence: TGCGCCAGCAGTGCTACTAGTGCGGAGCAGTTCTTC. The encoded protein is CASSATSAEQFF.

With respect to this clone: Other DNA variants within this sample encode the same CDR3. The gene calls are TRBV2 and TRBJ2-7; no clear D. The CDR3 runs to 11 residues. The V end was cut by 6 bases, the J end by 1 base, with 4 bases between. The germline V gene has CDR1 SNHLY and CDR2 FYNNEI. The CDR3 protein is CASRGSYEQYF. The CDR3 coding sequence is TGTGCCAGCAGAGGATCCTACGAGCAGTACTTC.

The chain joins TRBV10-3 to TRBJ2-7; the match to TRBD1 covers 9 bases. The V and J ends lost 5 bases and 5 bases, in that order; junction bases with no gene match: 10. Germline loops: CDR1 ENHRY, CDR2 SYGVKD. The CDR3 totals 15 residues. The CDR3 DNA sequence: TGTGCCATCAGTACAACGGGACAGGGAGGCGACGAGCAGTACTTC. Protein sequence: CAISTTGQGGDEQYF.

This clone came up a few times. The identical CDR3 is also encoded by other nucleotide sequences in the sample. The chain joins TRBV28 to TRBJ1-2; D call uncertain. Germline V gene lookup returns CDR1 MDHEN and CDR2 SYDVKM. CDR3 length equals 12 residues. With 3 bases removed from V and 4 bases from J, the gap between germline ends came to 6 bases. The CDR3 DNA follows: TGTGCCAGCAGTTTGGGCCTCTATGGCTACACCTTC. Its protein is CASSLGLYGYTF.

This clone has a handful of counts. The chain has TRBV6-5 and TRBJ1-1; 8 bases align to TRBD1. This CDR3 is 12 amino acids long. Germline assignment: CDR1 MNHEY and CDR2 SVGAGI. The V and J ends lost 2 bases and 11 bases, in that order; junction bases with no gene match: 4. This CDR3 is CASSYRQGAAFF. The CDR3 DNA is TGTGCCAGCAGTTACCGCCAGGGGGCGGCTTTCTTT.

This sequence joins TRBV28 and TRBJ2-2; D remains unclear. Germline loops: CDR1 MDHEN, CDR2 SYDVKM. The V end lost 7 bases, the J end lost 7 bases, and 16 bases lay between the germline ends. The CDR3 contains 14 residues. CDR3 in amino acids: CASMGIYRGGELFF. CDR3 DNA: TGTGCCAGCATGGGGATATATCGAGGCGGGGAGCTGTTTTTT.

The chain joins TRBV7-9 to TRBJ2-2, with D perhaps assigned TRBD1 or TRBD2 (6 bases each). Trimming cost V 5 bases and J 6 bases, with 10 bases left between them. The CDR3 covers 13 residues. Germline CDR1 reads SEHNR; CDR2 reads FQNEAQ (reference sequence). This chain's CDR3 is CASSQGTSGELFF. The CDR3 DNA reads TGTGCCAGCAGCCAGGGGACTTCCGGGGAGCTGTTTTTT.

Comment on this clone: The sample holds other DNA sequences that translate to the same CDR3. V and J are TRBV5-1 and TRBJ1-5; D perhaps matches TRBD1 (5 bases). V lost 0 bases and J lost 6, with 10 bases in between. Germline V gene lookup returns CDR1 SGHRS and CDR2 YFSETQ. The CDR3 runs 14 residues. The CDR3 loop is CASSLGGASQPQHF. CDR3 DNA: TGCGCCAGCAGCTTGGGTGGGGCAAGTCAGCCCCAGCATTTT.

The chain recombines TRBV6-6 with TRBJ1-4; D ambiguous. The V end lost 6 bases, the J end lost 7 bases, and 21 bases lay between the germline ends. The CDR3 loop spans 16 amino acids. CDR1 and CDR2 from the germline V gene are MNHNY and SVGAGI (reference sequence). The DNA for the CDR3 is TGTGCCAGCAGCCCCTCTCGTCCCCAAATAGGTGAAAAACTGTTTTTT. Residues: CASSPSRPQIGEKLFF.

The gene calls are TRBV19 and TRBJ1-5; D is perhaps TRBD1 (6 bases). V gave up 5 bases and J gave up 4 bases, with 18 bases separating them. The CDR3 totals 16 residues. Germline V gene sequence: CDR1 LNHDA, CDR2 SQIVND (reference sequence). The CDR3 sequence is CASSDYPGTPNQPQHF. The CDR3 DNA follows: TGTGCCAGTAGTGACTACCCCGGGACACCTAATCAGCCCCAGCATTTT.

The chain recombines TRBV9 with TRBJ2-1, with 7 bases aligning to TRBD2. The CDR3 extends over 16 amino acids. The V segment lost 4 bases and the J segment 8 bases; nucleotides outside the gene matches: 15. Germline V lookup: CDR1 SGDLS, CDR2 YYNGEE. The DNA of the CDR3 is TGTGCCAGCAGCCCCAGCTCTAGCGGAGGTGGTGATGAGCAGTTCTTC. This translates into CASSPSSSGGGDEQFF.